A selection of T cell receptor beta chains follows, all from one sample in a study of CD8+CD57+ T cells in acquired aplastic anemia. TCRdb re-called the reads with MiXCR, one entry per CDR3 protein. Seen here are around 150,000 distinct CDR3 sequences, less than 60% observed once, and the top ten hold around 3%. Source material: sorted CD4+, CD8+, or CD8+CD57+ T cells (not recorded which) from PBMCs. These receptors came from a human donor with aplastic anemia. CDR3s include the opening cysteine and the closing phenylalanine or tryptophan. The D gene is left open where the match is weak. Size tells how often a clone was seen (once, few, many) or the class of an expanded clone, and some rows leave it out.

abundance,v_gene,j_gene,d_gene,CDR3aa,CDR3nt
many,TRBV7-2,TRBJ2-3,.,CASSLGISTDTQYF,TGTGCCAGCAGCTTAGGTATCAGCACAGATACGCAGTATTTT
few,TRBV6-1,TRBJ2-1,.,CASSLRDPSYNEQFF,TGTGCCAGCAGCCTACGGGACCCCTCCTACAATGAGCAGTTCTTC
many,TRBV11-2,TRBJ1-1,.,CASSLAGGPSNTEAFF,TGTGCCAGCAGCTTAGCCGGGGGGCCTTCGAACACTGAAGCTTTCTTT
.,TRBV29-1,TRBJ2-1,.,CSVDRERGEQFF,TGCAGCGTTGACCGGGAACGTGGTGAGCAGTTCTTC
many,TRBV5-1,TRBJ2-1,.,CASSLRHEQFF,TGCGCCAGCAGCTTGCGGCATGAGCAGTTCTTC
.,TRBV20-1,TRBJ1-2,.,CSLGTGSANYGYTF,TGCAGTTTAGGAACGGGGTCCGCTAACTATGGCTACACCTTC
.,TRBV2,TRBJ1-4,TRBD1,CASSSTGAANEKLFF,TGTGCCAGCAGTTCAACAGGGGCGGCTAATGAAAAACTGTTTTTT
.,TRBV2,TRBJ2-7,.,CASSLGSPSYEQYF,TGTGCCAGCAGCCTAGGGAGTCCCTCCTACGAGCAGTACTTC
many,TRBV6-6,TRBJ2-5,.,CASSRDRRQETQYF,TGTGCCAGCAGCCGTGACAGGCGGCAAGAGACCCAGTACTTC
few,TRBV9,TRBJ2-1,TRBD2,CASSRSGTSYNEQFF,TGTGCCAGCAGCCGCAGCGGGACTTCTTACAATGAGCAGTTCTTC
.,TRBV11-1,TRBJ2-1,.,CASSWGQGLGNEQFF,TGTGCCAGCAGCTGGGGCCAGGGGTTGGGCAATGAGCAGTTCTTC
.,TRBV11-3,TRBJ1-4,.,CASSLGATNEKLFF,TGTGCCAGCAGCTTAGGCGCAACTAATGAAAAACTGTTTTTT
.,TRBV7-9,TRBJ1-6,TRBD1,CASSGGLDRFLHF,TGTGCCAGCAGCGGAGGCCTGGACAGGTTCCTCCACTTT
many,TRBV7-8,TRBJ2-3,.,CASNPERLEVTDTQYF,TGTGCCAGCAACCCGGAGAGGCTGGAAGTCACAGATACGCAGTATTTT
many,TRBV6-1,TRBJ1-5,.,CASSDVTGNQPQHF,TGTGCCAGCAGTGACGTAACAGGCAATCAGCCCCAGCATTTT
.,TRBV19,TRBJ2-5,TRBD1,CASSQGQGAGETQYF,TGCGCCAGCAGCCAGGGACAGGGGGCAGGGGAGACCCAGTACTTC
.,TRBV10-3,TRBJ1-3,.,CAITSGKSSGNTIYF,TGTGCCATCACCTCCGGGAAGAGCTCTGGAAACACCATATATTTT
.,TRBV24-1,TRBJ2-5,.,CATSDAQGGEETQYF,TGTGCCACCAGTGATGCACAGGGCGGGGAAGAGACCCAGTACTTC
.,TRBV12-3/TRBV12-4,TRBJ2-7,TRBD1,CASSQWDRGDNEQYF,TGTGCCAGCAGTCAGTGGGACAGGGGAGACAACGAGCAGTACTTC
many,TRBV20-1,TRBJ1-6,.,CSARDLGFRNSPLHF,TGCAGTGCTAGAGATTTGGGGTTCAGGAATTCACCCCTCCACTTT
.,TRBV10-3,TRBJ2-7,TRBD2,CAISDSSGGPPRQYF,TGTGCCATCAGTGATTCTAGCGGGGGACCCCCGAGGCAGTACTTC
few,TRBV27,TRBJ2-5,.,CASSLVRRDQYF,TGTGCCAGCAGTTTAGTCAGGCGTGACCAGTACTTC
.,TRBV20-1,TRBJ2-5,.,CSARDPREERIQETQYF,TGCAGTGCTAGAGACCCCAGGGAGGAGAGGATTCAAGAGACCCAGTACTTC
many,TRBV10-3,TRBJ2-7,TRBD2,CATLPSGVAGSHYEQYF,TGTGCCACCCTACCCTCAGGGGTAGCGGGGAGTCATTACGAGCAGTACTTC
.,TRBV15,TRBJ1-2,TRBD1,CATSRGGGANYGYTF,TGTGCCACCAGCAGAGGAGGGGGCGCAAACTATGGCTACACCTTC
.,TRBV6-5,TRBJ1-3,.,CASSGGWRTVYF,TGTGCCAGCAGTGGGGGCTGGAGGACCGTATATTTT
.,TRBV20-1,TRBJ2-7,TRBD1,CSASLARGLYEQYF,TGCAGTGCTAGTCTTGCCAGGGGGCTTTACGAGCAGTACTTC
many,TRBV6-1,TRBJ2-7,.,CASKTYEQYF,TGTGCCAGCAAGACTTACGAGCAGTACTTC
many,TRBV28,TRBJ1-2,.,CAATRSRGGYTF,TGTGCCGCCACCAGGAGTCGCGGTGGCTACACCTTC
.,TRBV7-2,TRBJ1-2,.,CASSLESQTGYTF,TGTGCCAGCAGCTTAGAATCCCAGACTGGCTACACCTTC
.,TRBV11-1,TRBJ1-2,.,CASSLAPTAEHGYTF,TGTGCCAGCAGCTTAGCGCCAACAGCCGAGCATGGCTACACCTTC
.,TRBV27,TRBJ1-2,.,CASSSGTYLAQDGYTF,TGTGCCAGCAGTTCCGGGACATACTTAGCGCAGGATGGCTACACCTTC
.,TRBV5-6,TRBJ2-2,.,CASSLASQSTGELFF,TGTGCCAGCAGCTTGGCCAGTCAGAGCACCGGGGAGCTGTTTTTT
few,TRBV3-1,TRBJ1-5,TRBD1,CASRQGQGWGQPQHF,TGTGCCAGCAGACAAGGACAGGGGTGGGGTCAGCCCCAGCATTTT
many,TRBV5-6,TRBJ2-1,.,CASSSERTLYNEQFF,TGTGCCAGCAGCTCCGAGCGGACCCTATACAATGAGCAGTTCTTC
.,TRBV7-7,TRBJ2-3,TRBD1,CASSLGTGGYTQYF,TGTGCCAGCAGCTTAGGGACAGGGGGATATACGCAGTATTTT
many,TRBV7-6,TRBJ1-4,TRBD1,CASSGQELTNEKLFF,TGTGCCAGCAGCGGACAGGAGCTAACTAATGAAAAACTGTTTTTT
.,TRBV11-1,TRBJ1-1,.,CASSLGGTVNGALF,TGTGCCAGCAGCTTAGGCGGGACGGTTAATGGTGCTCTCTTT
.,TRBV10-3,TRBJ2-7,.,CAISESVAYEQYF,TGTGCCATCAGTGAGTCGGTAGCCTACGAGCAGTACTTC
once,TRBV6-5,TRBJ2-7,.,CASSYSKGPAIEQYF,TGTGCCAGCAGTTACTCGAAGGGGCCGGCGATCGAGCAGTACTTC
few,TRBV27,TRBJ2-3,TRBD2,CASSPRLARTDTQYF,TGTGCCAGCAGTCCCCGACTAGCGCGCACAGATACGCAGTATTTT
many,TRBV19,TRBJ2-7,TRBD2,CASKTSGTYEQYF,TGTGCCAGTAAGACTAGCGGAACCTACGAGCAGTACTTC
.,TRBV19,TRBJ2-7,TRBD1,CASTPGTANYEQYF,TGTGCCAGTACTCCCGGGACAGCAAACTACGAGCAGTACTTC
.,TRBV15,TRBJ2-2,TRBD2,CATSERDYTGELFF,TGTGCCACCAGCGAGCGGGATTACACCGGGGAGCTGTTTTTT
.,TRBV15,TRBJ1-3,.,CATSRGATGSGNTIYF,TGTGCCACCAGCAGAGGGGCCACAGGGTCAGGAAACACCATATATTTT
.,TRBV10-1,TRBJ2-7,.,CASSPAQAYEQYF,TGCGCCAGCAGTCCTGCCCAGGCCTACGAGCAGTACTTC
many,TRBV6-1,TRBJ2-7,TRBD2,CASSRRGGASYEQYF,TGTGCCAGCAGTCGCCGGGGAGGGGCCTCCTACGAGCAGTACTTC
.,TRBV12-3/TRBV12-4,TRBJ2-7,TRBD1,CASSSLGLTGGNEQYF,TGTGCCAGCAGTTCCCTGGGCCTCACAGGGGGCAACGAGCAGTACTTC
.,TRBV27,TRBJ1-1,.,CASSPSKRTEAFF,TGTGCCAGCAGTCCGTCTAAACGCACTGAAGCTTTCTTT
.,TRBV4-3,TRBJ2-7,TRBD2,CASSQAGGVEQYF,TGCGCCAGCAGCCAAGCCGGGGGGGTCGAGCAGTACTTC